These 8 T cell receptor beta chains came from one sample sequenced in a study of OX40 agonist ivuxolimab in advanced cancers. Using immunoSEQ multiplex PCR, the repertoire was profiled, and TCRdb retains in-frame clones only, with some absent. The sample has 65,000 to 95,000 clones, about 85% seen once. Source: CD4+ or CD8+ T cells sorted from blood, taken in a trial of the OX40 agonist ivuxolimab. Receptors were obtained from an adult with an advanced solid tumor such as melanoma, head and neck, liver or kidney cancer.

V gene TRBV27 combines with J gene TRBJ1-5, with no clear D. The germline CDR1 and CDR2 sequences are MNHEY and SMNVEV (reference sequence). Trimming left V 1 base short and J 4 bases short, with 14 bases between. The CDR3 is 16 amino acids. The CDR3 loop reads CASSLFSLRGNQPQHF. The CDR3 region has the DNA TGTGCCAGCAGTTTATTCTCCCTCAGAGGGAATCAGCCCCAGCATTTT.

This chain connects TRBV28 to TRBJ1-5; the D is unclear. With 1 base removed from V and 1 base from J, the gap between germline ends came to 8 bases. Germline CDR1 MDHEN, CDR2 SYDVKM. The CDR3 is 15 residues long. The CDR3 reads CASSLLTPSNQPQHF. CDR3 nucleotide sequence: TGTGCCAGCAGTTTATTGACACCGAGCAATCAGCCCCAGCATTTT.

The genes are TRBV7-9 and TRBJ1-2; D call uncertain. Trimming removed 5 bases from V and 8 bases from J, with 15 bases in between. The CDR3 runs to 13 residues. Per the germline V gene, CDR1 is SEHNR and CDR2 is FQNEAQ (reference sequence). For the CDR3, the DNA is TGTGCCAGCAGCCCCGCCTCAAAGGGCGGCTACACCTTC. This translates into CASSPASKGGYTF.

The chain carries TRBV30 and TRBJ1-5, with 11 bases identical to TRBD1. This CDR3 contains 16 residues. The J segment lost 7 bases and the V segment lost 4 bases, leaving 12 bases of the junction unmatched. The germline V gene encodes CDR1 GTSNPN and CDR2 SVGIG (reference sequence). CDR3 DNA sequence: TGTGCCTGGAACACCGGGACAGGGGGGTCAGGCCAGCCCCAGCATTTT. This encodes CAWNTGTGGSGQPQHF.

This clone showed up just once. The chain carries TRBV5-1 and TRBJ1-2, with TRBD1 identical over 7 bases. The CDR3 contains 18 residues. J was trimmed by 6 bases and V by 4 bases; bases with no gene match: 21. Germline CDR1 reads SGHRS; CDR2 reads YFSETQ. CDR3 nucleotide sequence: TGCGCCAGCAGCCCCTTGTGGCAGGGGGTCCCCAGGGTCCATGGCTACACCTTC. This gives the protein CASSPLWQGVPRVHGYTF.

This chain joins TRBV4-1 and TRBJ1-5; 11 nucleotides agree with TRBD1. Germline assignment: CDR1 MGHRA and CDR2 YSYEKL. With V trimmed by 1 base and J by 6 bases, 8 bases remained unmatched. The CDR3 extends over 17 amino acids. In DNA form, the CDR3 reads TGCGCCAGCAGCCAAGCTGGGACAGGGGGTGGTAGTCAGCCCCAGCATTTT. This translates into CASSQAGTGGGSQPQHF.

The gene calls are TRBV28 and TRBJ1-2; TRBD1 might be the D (5 bases). The CDR3 is 13 residues long. The V end lost 3 bases, the J end lost 7 bases, and 12 bases lay between the germline ends. Germline values: CDR1 MDHEN, CDR2 SYDVKM. CDR3 amino acids: CASSFQGRRGYTF. The CDR3 region has the DNA TGTGCCAGCAGTTTTCAGGGCAGGCGTGGCTACACCTTC.

This rearrangement joins TRBV7-2 to TRBJ2-2, with D tentatively TRBD2 (5 bases). The CDR3 has 15 amino acids. From germline, CDR1 is SGHTA and CDR2 FQGNSA. Trimming pared 1 base from V and 4 bases from J, leaving 10 bases between. Here the CDR3 reads CASSLEVGSTGELFF. CDR3 nucleotides: TGTGCCAGCAGCTTAGAAGTGGGGAGCACCGGGGAGCTGTTTTTT. The full variable domain, its missing parts supplied by reference TRBV7-2 and TRBJ2-2, is GAGVSQSPSNKVTEKGKDVELRCDPISGHTALYWYRQSLGQGLEFLIYFQGNSAPDKSGLPSDRFSAERTGGSVSTLTIQRTQQEDSAVYLCASSLEVGSTGELFFGEGSRLTVL.